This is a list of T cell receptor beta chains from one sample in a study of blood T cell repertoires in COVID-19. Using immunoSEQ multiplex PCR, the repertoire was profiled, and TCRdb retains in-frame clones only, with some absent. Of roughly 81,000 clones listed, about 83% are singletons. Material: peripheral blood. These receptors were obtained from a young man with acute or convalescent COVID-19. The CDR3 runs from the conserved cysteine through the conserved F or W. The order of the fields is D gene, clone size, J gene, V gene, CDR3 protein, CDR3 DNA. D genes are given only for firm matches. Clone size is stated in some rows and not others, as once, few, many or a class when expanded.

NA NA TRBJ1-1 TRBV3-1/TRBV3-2 CASSRPALSGTEAFF TGTGCCAGCAGCCGCCCGGCTCTAAGCGGCACTGAAGCTTTCTTT
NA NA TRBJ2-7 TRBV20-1 CSAGTGLEQYF TGCAGTGCAGGTACAGGCTTGGAGCAGTACTTC
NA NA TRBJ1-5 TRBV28 CASSLLSRLTNQPQHF TGTGCCAGCAGTTTATTATCCAGGCTAACAAATCAGCCCCAGCATTTT
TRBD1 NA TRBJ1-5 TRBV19 CASRGQGDQPQHF TGTGCCAGTAGGGGACAGGGGGATCAGCCCCAGCATTTT
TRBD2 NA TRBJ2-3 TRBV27 CASSLLAGRADTQYF TGTGCCAGCAGTTTACTAGCGGGAAGGGCAGATACGCAGTATTTT
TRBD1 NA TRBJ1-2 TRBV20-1 CCTGVDYGYTF TGCTGTACAGGGGTTGACTATGGCTACACCTTC
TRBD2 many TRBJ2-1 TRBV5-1 CASSLVASGNEQFF TGCGCCAGCAGCTTGGTGGCTAGCGGGAATGAGCAGTTCTTC
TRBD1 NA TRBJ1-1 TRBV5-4 CATQSGTGGTEAFF TGTGCCACCCAAAGCGGGACAGGGGGTACTGAAGCTTTCTTT
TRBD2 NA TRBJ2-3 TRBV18 CASSPGLAEADTQYF TGTGCCAGCTCACCGGGACTAGCGGAAGCAGATACGCAGTATTTT
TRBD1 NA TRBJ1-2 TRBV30 CAWSVGGGAGYGYTF TGTGCCTGGAGTGTAGGAGGGGGCGCCGGCTATGGCTACACCTTC
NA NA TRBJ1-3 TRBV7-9 CASSLGQGSGNTIYF TGTGCCAGCAGCTTAGGACAAGGATCCGGAAACACCATATATTTT
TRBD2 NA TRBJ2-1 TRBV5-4 CASRPDPSGRVDEQFF TGTGCCAGCAGACCCGACCCTAGCGGGAGGGTCGATGAGCAGTTCTTC
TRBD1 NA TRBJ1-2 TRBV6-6 CASSYSTGGYGYTF TGTGCCAGCAGTTACTCTACAGGGGGCTATGGCTACACCTTC
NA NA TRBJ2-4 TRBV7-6 CASSRMAESKNIQYF TGTGCCAGCAGCCGAATGGCCGAATCCAAAAACATTCAGTACTTC
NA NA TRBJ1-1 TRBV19 CASSIVGHTEAFF TGTGCCAGTAGTATAGTGGGCCACACTGAAGCTTTCTTT
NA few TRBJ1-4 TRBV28 CASSLLAATNEKLFF TGTGCCAGCAGTTTACTGGCCGCAACTAATGAAAAACTGTTTTTT
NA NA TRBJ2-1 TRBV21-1 CASSKCGLAGVPFYNEQFF TGTGCCAGCAGCAAGTGTGGACTAGCGGGAGTCCCTTTCTACAATGAGCAGTTCTTC
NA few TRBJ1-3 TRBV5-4 CASSLSQGAGNTIYF TGTGCCAGCAGCTTGAGCCAGGGCGCTGGAAACACCATATATTTT
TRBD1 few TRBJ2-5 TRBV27 CASSHDRAETQYF TGTGCCAGCAGTCATGACAGGGCAGAGACCCAGTACTTC
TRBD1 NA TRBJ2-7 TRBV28 CASRDRVESDEQYF TGTGCCAGCAGAGACAGGGTAGAATCGGACGAGCAGTACTTC
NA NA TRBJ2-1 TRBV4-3 CASSHRRGDEQFF TGCGCCAGCAGTCACCGGAGGGGCGATGAGCAGTTCTTC
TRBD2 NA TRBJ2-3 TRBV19 CASSISRTSGRAGITDTQYF TGTGCCAGTAGTATCTCCCGGACTAGCGGGAGGGCCGGGATCACAGATACGCAGTATTTT
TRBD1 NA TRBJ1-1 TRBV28 CASRTGQISEAFF TGTGCCAGCAGGACGGGACAGATCTCTGAAGCTTTCTTT
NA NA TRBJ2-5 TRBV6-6 CASSYSNEGLAKTQYF TGTGCCAGCAGTTACTCGAACGAGGGGCTAGCGAAGACCCAGTACTTC
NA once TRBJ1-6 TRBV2 CASSEGDTHSPLHF TGTGCCAGCAGTGAAGGGGACACACATTCACCCCTCCACTTT
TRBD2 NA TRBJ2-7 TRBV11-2 CASSSTSGSYEQYF TGTGCCAGCAGCTCTACTAGCGGTTCCTACGAGCAGTACTTC
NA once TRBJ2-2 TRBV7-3 CASSYLGSSNTGELFF TGTGCCAGCAGCTATCTAGGCTCCTCGAACACCGGGGAGCTGTTTTTT
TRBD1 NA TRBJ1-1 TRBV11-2 CASSLDQGETEAFF TGTGCCAGCAGCTTAGATCAGGGGGAGACTGAAGCTTTCTTT
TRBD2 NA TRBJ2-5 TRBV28 CASGQLAGGPLETQYF TGTGCCAGCGGACAACTAGCGGGAGGGCCGTTGGAGACCCAGTACTTC
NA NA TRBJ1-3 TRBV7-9 CASSLDREKISGNTIYF TGTGCCAGCAGCTTAGACAGGGAGAAGATATCGGGAAACACCATATATTTT
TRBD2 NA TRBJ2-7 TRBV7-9 CASSTGTSGYYEQYF TGTGCCAGCAGCACAGGGACTAGCGGGTACTACGAGCAGTACTTC
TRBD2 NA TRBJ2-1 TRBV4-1 CASSQDASGARYEQFF TGCGCCAGCAGCCAAGATGCGAGCGGGGCGAGGTATGAGCAGTTCTTC
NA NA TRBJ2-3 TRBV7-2 CASSLESHTQYF TGTGCCAGCAGCTTAGAGAGCCATACGCAGTATTTT
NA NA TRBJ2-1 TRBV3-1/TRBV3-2 CASSQAGDNEQFF TGTGCCAGCAGCCAAGCGGGGGACAATGAGCAGTTCTTC
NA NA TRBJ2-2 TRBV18 CASSHRAGHTGELFF TGTGCCAGCTCACACCGGGCAGGGCACACCGGGGAGCTGTTTTTT
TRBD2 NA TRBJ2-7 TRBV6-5 CASSLVLAGNNEQYF TGTGCCAGCAGTCTCGTTCTAGCGGGAAATAACGAGCAGTACTTC
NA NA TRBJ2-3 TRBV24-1 CATRGHTFDTDTQYF TGTGCCACAAGGGGACACACTTTCGACACAGATACGCAGTATTTT
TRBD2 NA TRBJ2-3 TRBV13 CASSAHSGSPGDTQYF TGTGCCAGCAGCGCCCATAGCGGGAGTCCGGGGGATACGCAGTATTTT
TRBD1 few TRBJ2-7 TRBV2 CASSMTGASYEQYF TGTGCCAGCAGCATGACAGGGGCGTCCTACGAGCAGTACTTC
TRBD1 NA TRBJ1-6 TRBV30 CACIKQGYNSPLHF TGTGCCTGCATTAAACAGGGGTATAATTCACCCCTCCACTTT
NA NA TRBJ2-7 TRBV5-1 CASSLDSLSSYEQYF TGCGCCAGCAGCTTGGATTCCCTTAGCTCCTACGAGCAGTACTTC
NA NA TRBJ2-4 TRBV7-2 CASSLASLRGFNIQYF TGTGCCAGCAGCTTAGCTTCATTAAGGGGGTTTAACATTCAGTACTTC
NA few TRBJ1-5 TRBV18 CASSPRGSNQPQHF TGTGCCAGCTCACCTCGGGGGAGCAATCAGCCCCAGCATTTT
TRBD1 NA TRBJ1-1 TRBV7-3 CASSTQGDTEAFF TGTGCCAGCAGCACACAGGGGGACACTGAAGCTTTCTTT
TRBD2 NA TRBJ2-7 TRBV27 CASSPSGTYEQYF TGTGCCAGCAGTCCGAGCGGGACCTACGAGCAGTACTTC
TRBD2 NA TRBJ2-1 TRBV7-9 CASSLGSAGVNEQFF TGTGCCAGCAGCTTAGGTTCGGCGGGAGTGAATGAGCAGTTCTTC
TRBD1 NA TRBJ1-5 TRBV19 CASSISGDSYQPQHF TGTGCCAGTAGTATATCGGGGGACAGTTATCAGCCCCAGCATTTT
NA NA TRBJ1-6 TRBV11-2 CASSLQGRNSPLHF TGTGCCAGCAGCCTCCAGGGTCGGAATTCACCCCTCCACTTT
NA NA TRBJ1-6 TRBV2 CASSVGLPASPLHF TGTGCCAGCAGTGTTGGACTCCCGGCTTCACCCCTCCACTTT
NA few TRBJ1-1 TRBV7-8 CASSLDRANTEAFF TGTGCCAGCAGCTTAGACAGGGCGAACACTGAAGCTTTCTTT
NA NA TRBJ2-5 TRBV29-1 CSVEDLRVEQETQYF TGCAGCGTTGAAGATCTCAGGGTCGAACAAGAGACCCAGTACTTC
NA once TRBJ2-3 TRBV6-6 CASSPPRHRLSTDTQYF TGTGCCAGCAGTCCCCCGAGGCATAGACTTAGCACAGATACGCAGTATTTT
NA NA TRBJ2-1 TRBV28 CASSFRRRSLRYNEQFF TGTGCCAGCAGTTTTCGTCGGAGGAGTCTCAGGTACAATGAGCAGTTCTTC
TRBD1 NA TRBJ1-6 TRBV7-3 CASRRQGWTPLHF TGTGCCAGCAGACGACAGGGGTGGACACCCCTCCACTTT